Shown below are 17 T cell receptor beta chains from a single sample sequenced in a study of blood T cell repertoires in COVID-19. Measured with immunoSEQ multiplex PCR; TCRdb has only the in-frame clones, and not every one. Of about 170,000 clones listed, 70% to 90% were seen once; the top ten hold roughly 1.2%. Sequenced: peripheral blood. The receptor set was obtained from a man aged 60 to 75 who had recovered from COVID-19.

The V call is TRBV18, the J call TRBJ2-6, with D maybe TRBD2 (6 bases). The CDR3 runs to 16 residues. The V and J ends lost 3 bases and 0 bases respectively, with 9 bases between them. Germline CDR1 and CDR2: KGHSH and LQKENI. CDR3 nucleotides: TGTGCCAGCTCACCGATGGGGGGCTCTGGGGCCAACGTCCTGACTTTC. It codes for CASSPMGGSGANVLTF. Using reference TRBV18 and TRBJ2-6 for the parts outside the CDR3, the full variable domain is NAGVMQNPRHLVRRRGQEARLRCSPMKGHSHVYWYRQLPEEGLKFMVYLQKENIIDESGMPKERFSAEFPKEGPSILRIQQVVRGDSAAYFCASSPMGGSGANVLTFGAGSRLTVL.

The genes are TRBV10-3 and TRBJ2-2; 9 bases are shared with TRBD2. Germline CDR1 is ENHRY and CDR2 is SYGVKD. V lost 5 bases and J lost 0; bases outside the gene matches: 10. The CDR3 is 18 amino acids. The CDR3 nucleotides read TGTGCCATCAGTCGAATTCTCCTAGCGGGGACGAACACCGGGGAGCTGTTTTTT. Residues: CAISRILLAGTNTGELFF.

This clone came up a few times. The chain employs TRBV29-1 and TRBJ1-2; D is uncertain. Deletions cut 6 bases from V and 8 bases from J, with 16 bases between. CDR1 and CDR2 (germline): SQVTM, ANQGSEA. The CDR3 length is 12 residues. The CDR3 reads CSVADPAGGYTF. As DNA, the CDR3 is TGCAGCGTCGCGGATCCGGCGGGGGGCTACACCTTC.

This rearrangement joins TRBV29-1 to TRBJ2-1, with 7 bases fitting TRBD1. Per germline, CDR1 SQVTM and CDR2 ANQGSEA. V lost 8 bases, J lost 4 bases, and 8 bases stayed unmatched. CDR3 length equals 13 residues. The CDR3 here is CSLRQGLYNEQFF. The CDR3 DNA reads TGCAGCTTGCGACAGGGCCTGTACAATGAGCAGTTCTTC.

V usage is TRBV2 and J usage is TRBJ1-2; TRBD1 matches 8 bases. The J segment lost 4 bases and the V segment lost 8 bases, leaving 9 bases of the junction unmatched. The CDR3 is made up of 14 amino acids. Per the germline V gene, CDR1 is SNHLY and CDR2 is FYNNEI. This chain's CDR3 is CASGTRQGPYGYTF. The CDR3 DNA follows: TGTGCCAGCGGAACACGACAGGGGCCCTATGGCTACACCTTC.

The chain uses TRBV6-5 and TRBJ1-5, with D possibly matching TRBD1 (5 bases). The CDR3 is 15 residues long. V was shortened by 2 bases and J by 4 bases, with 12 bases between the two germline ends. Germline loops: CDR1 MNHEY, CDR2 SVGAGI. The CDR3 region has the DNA TGTGCCAGCAGTTACGGGCAGGGCTTTAATCAGCCCCAGCATTTT. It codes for CASSYGQGFNQPQHF.

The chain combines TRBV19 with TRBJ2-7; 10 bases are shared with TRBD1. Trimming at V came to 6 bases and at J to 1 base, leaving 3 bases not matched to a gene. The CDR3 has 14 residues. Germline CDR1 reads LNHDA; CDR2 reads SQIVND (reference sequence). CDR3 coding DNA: TGTGCCAGTAGACTGGACAGGGGGTCCTACGAGCAGTACTTC. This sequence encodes CASRLDRGSYEQYF.

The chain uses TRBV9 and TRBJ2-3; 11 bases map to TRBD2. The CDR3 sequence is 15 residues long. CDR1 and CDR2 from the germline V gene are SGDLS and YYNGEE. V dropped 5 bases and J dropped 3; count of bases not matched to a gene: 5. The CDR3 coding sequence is TGTGCCAGCAGTGGAAGACTAGCGGGGACAGATACGCAGTATTTT. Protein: CASSGRLAGTDTQYF.

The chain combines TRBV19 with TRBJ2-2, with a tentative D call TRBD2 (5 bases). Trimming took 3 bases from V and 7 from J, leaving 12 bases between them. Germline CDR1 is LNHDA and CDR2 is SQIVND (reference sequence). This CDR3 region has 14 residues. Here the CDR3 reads CASSIRGLVGELFF. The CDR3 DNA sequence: TGTGCCAGTAGTATTAGAGGGTTGGTCGGGGAGCTGTTTTTT.

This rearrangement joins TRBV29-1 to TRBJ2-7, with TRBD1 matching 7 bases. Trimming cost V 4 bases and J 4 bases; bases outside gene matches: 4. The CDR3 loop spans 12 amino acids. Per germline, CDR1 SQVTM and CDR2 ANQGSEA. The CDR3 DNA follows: TGCAGCGTTGGTGTCAGGGGGTACGAGCAGTACTTC. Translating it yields CSVGVRGYEQYF.

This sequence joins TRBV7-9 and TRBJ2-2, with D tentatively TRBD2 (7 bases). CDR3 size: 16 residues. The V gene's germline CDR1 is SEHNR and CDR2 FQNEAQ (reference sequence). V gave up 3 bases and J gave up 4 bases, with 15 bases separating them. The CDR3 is CASSFSGGVSTGELFF. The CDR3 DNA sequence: TGTGCCAGCAGCTTCTCGGGGGGCGTTAGCACCGGGGAGCTGTTTTTT.

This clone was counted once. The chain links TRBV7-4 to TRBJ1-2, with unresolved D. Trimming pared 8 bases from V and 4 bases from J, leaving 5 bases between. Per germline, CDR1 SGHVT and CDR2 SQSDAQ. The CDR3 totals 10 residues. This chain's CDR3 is CASLPYGYTF. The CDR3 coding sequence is TGTGCCAGCCTCCCCTATGGCTACACCTTC.

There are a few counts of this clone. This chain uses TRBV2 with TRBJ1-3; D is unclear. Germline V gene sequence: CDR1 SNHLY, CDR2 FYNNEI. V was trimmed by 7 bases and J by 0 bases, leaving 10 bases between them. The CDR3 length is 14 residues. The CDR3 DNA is TGTGCCAGCACTGAGTTCTACTCTGGAAACACCATATATTTT. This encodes CASTEFYSGNTIYF.

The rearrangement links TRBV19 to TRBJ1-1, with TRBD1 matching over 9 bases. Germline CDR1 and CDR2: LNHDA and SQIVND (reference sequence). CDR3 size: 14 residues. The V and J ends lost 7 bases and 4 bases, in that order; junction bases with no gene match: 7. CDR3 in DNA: TGTGCCAGTACTCTACAGGGGGCGGGCACTGAAGCTTTCTTT. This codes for CASTLQGAGTEAFF.

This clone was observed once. The CDR3 is CASSQDHRAGPSYGYTF. The CDR3 nucleotides are TGCGCCAGCAGCCAAGATCATCGGGCAGGGCCTTCCTATGGCTACACCTTC. This rearrangement joins TRBV4-3 to TRBJ1-2; TRBD1 might be the D (5 bases). The CDR3 contains 17 residues. The V gene lost 0 bases and the J gene lost 4 bases, with 18 bases spanning the gap. Germline lookup yields CDR1 LGHNA and CDR2 YSLEER.

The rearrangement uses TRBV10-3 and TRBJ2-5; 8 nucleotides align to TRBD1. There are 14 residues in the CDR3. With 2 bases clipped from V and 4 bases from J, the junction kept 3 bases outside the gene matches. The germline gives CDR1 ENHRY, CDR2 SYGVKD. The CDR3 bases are TGTGCCATCAGTGAGGGGACAGGAGGAGAGACCCAGTACTTC. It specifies CAISEGTGGETQYF.

CDR3 amino acids: CASSLVGGTRDTQYF. CDR3 DNA: TGTGCCAGCAGCTTAGTCGGGGGGACTCGAGATACGCAGTATTTT. The chain is built from TRBV7-2 and TRBJ2-3, with 7 bases fitting TRBD2. This CDR3 comprises 15 residues. Losses at the gene ends were 1 base for V and 5 bases for J; bases not matched to a gene: 6. The germline V gene encodes CDR1 SGHTA and CDR2 FQGNSA.